These T cell receptor beta chains were read from a single sample in a study of cytomegalovirus exposure and HLA in healthy donors. Produced via immunoSEQ multiplex PCR; TCRdb's table is partial and in-frame only. The repertoire holds approximately 58,000 clones, about 80% seen once, with 4.3% in the top ten. Specimen: PBMCs. The receptors shown here come from a man aged 30-40 years in good health and CMV-seronegative. CDR3s include the opening cysteine and the closing phenylalanine or tryptophan. The order of the fields is J gene, V gene, clone size, D gene, CDR3 DNA, CDR3 protein. The D gene is left open where the match is weak. Rows may omit the clone size; those that give it use once, few, many or a size class.

j_gene: TRBJ2-7
v_gene: TRBV6-5
abundance: few
d_gene: TRBD1
CDR3nt: TGTGCCAGCAGTCAGGGACAGGGGCACTACGAGCAGTACTTC
CDR3aa: CASSQGQGHYEQYF

j_gene: TRBJ1-2
v_gene: TRBV6-1
abundance: few
d_gene: .
CDR3nt: TGTGCCAGCAGCGCCGGGACTGTATATGGCTACACCTTC
CDR3aa: CASSAGTVYGYTF

j_gene: TRBJ1-4
v_gene: TRBV5-6
abundance: .
d_gene: TRBD1
CDR3nt: TGTGCCAGCAGCTTAAAGGGCAGGGGGCCGAGTGGAGAAAAACTGTTTTTT
CDR3aa: CASSLKGRGPSGEKLFF

j_gene: TRBJ1-1
v_gene: TRBV6-5
abundance: .
d_gene: .
CDR3nt: TGTGCCAGCAGGCGCGTTGGGAACACTGAAGCTTTCTTT
CDR3aa: CASRRVGNTEAFF

j_gene: TRBJ1-2
v_gene: TRBV10-3
abundance: .
d_gene: TRBD1
CDR3nt: TGTGCCATCAGTGACGGGACAGGGATTGGCTACACCTTC
CDR3aa: CAISDGTGIGYTF

j_gene: TRBJ2-5
v_gene: TRBV5-4
abundance: once
d_gene: TRBD2
CDR3nt: TGTGCCAGCAGCGTCGGGGGGGCCCAAGAGACCCAGTACTTC
CDR3aa: CASSVGGAQETQYF

j_gene: TRBJ2-2
v_gene: TRBV6-6
abundance: .
d_gene: .
CDR3nt: TGTGCCAGCAGTTACCGGATTTGGGGGGCCGGGGAGCTGTTTTTT
CDR3aa: CASSYRIWGAGELFF

j_gene: TRBJ2-1
v_gene: TRBV9
abundance: .
d_gene: TRBD2
CDR3nt: TGTGCCAGCAGCGCCCGTCGGGGGGACGGTGAGCAGTTCTTC
CDR3aa: CASSARRGDGEQFF

j_gene: TRBJ2-3
v_gene: TRBV4-3
abundance: .
d_gene: .
CDR3nt: TGCGCCAGCAGCCAAGGGCTAGTAGTAGATACGCAGTATTTT
CDR3aa: CASSQGLVVDTQYF

j_gene: TRBJ1-2
v_gene: TRBV6-5
abundance: .
d_gene: .
CDR3nt: TGTGCCAGCAGTTACGAAGCGGGCTATGGCTACACCTTC
CDR3aa: CASSYEAGYGYTF

j_gene: TRBJ2-3
v_gene: TRBV7-6
abundance: .
d_gene: .
CDR3nt: TGTGCCAGCAGCTTAGGCGGGTTCTCAGATACGCAGTATTTT
CDR3aa: CASSLGGFSDTQYF

j_gene: TRBJ2-7
v_gene: TRBV5-1
abundance: .
d_gene: .
CDR3nt: TGCGCCAGCAGCCCAGGACCCGGGGTTGGGTACGAGCAGTACTTC
CDR3aa: CASSPGPGVGYEQYF

j_gene: TRBJ1-3
v_gene: TRBV9
abundance: few
d_gene: TRBD1
CDR3nt: TGTGCCAGCAGCGTAGAGGGGGCCGGGGGAAACACCATATATTTT
CDR3aa: CASSVEGAGGNTIYF

j_gene: TRBJ1-6
v_gene: TRBV5-5
abundance: .
d_gene: .
CDR3nt: TGTGCCAGCAGCTCCGGGACACGGAGCAATAATTCACCCCTCCACTTT
CDR3aa: CASSSGTRSNNSPLHF

j_gene: TRBJ2-5
v_gene: TRBV10-3
abundance: few
d_gene: TRBD1
CDR3nt: TGTGCCATCAGTGAGCCCCGGGACAGGGATGGGATGACCCAGTACTTC
CDR3aa: CAISEPRDRDGMTQYF

j_gene: TRBJ2-1
v_gene: TRBV6-4
abundance: once
d_gene: .
CDR3nt: TGTGCCAGCAGTGACTCGGACAACAATGAGCAGTTCTTC
CDR3aa: CASSDSDNNEQFF

j_gene: TRBJ1-5
v_gene: TRBV2
abundance: .
d_gene: TRBD1
CDR3nt: TGTGCCAGCAGTGAAAGGCGGGACAGGGGGGCCCAGCATTTT
CDR3aa: CASSERRDRGAQHF

j_gene: TRBJ1-2
v_gene: TRBV7-9
abundance: .
d_gene: TRBD1
CDR3nt: TGTGCCAGCAGGCTGGGGACAGAGAACTATGGCTACACCTTC
CDR3aa: CASRLGTENYGYTF

j_gene: TRBJ1-5
v_gene: TRBV11-2
abundance: .
d_gene: TRBD1
CDR3nt: TGTGCCAGCAGCCCACCCGGACAGGGCACTCAGCCCCAGCATTTT
CDR3aa: CASSPPGQGTQPQHF

j_gene: TRBJ2-2
v_gene: TRBV7-2
abundance: .
d_gene: TRBD2
CDR3nt: TGTGCCAGCAGCTTAGTAGGGACTAGCGGAAACACCGGGGAGCTGTTTTTT
CDR3aa: CASSLVGTSGNTGELFF

j_gene: TRBJ1-2
v_gene: TRBV9
abundance: .
d_gene: .
CDR3nt: TGTGCCAGCAGCGTAACTGATGCTGGTGGCTACACCTTC
CDR3aa: CASSVTDAGGYTF

j_gene: TRBJ2-1
v_gene: TRBV6-1
abundance: .
d_gene: .
CDR3nt: TGTGCCAGCAGTCACGCCACAGGGAGTATTAATGAGCAGTTCTTC
CDR3aa: CASSHATGSINEQFF

j_gene: TRBJ2-1
v_gene: TRBV25-1
abundance: .
d_gene: TRBD2
CDR3nt: TGTGCCAGCAGTGAATATAGGACTAGCGGGAGGGGAGGGGAGCAGTTCTTC
CDR3aa: CASSEYRTSGRGGEQFF

j_gene: TRBJ2-7
v_gene: TRBV27
abundance: .
d_gene: .
CDR3nt: TGTGCCAGCAGTTTCTCGCCAGGGGCCCACGAGCAGTACTTC
CDR3aa: CASSFSPGAHEQYF

j_gene: TRBJ1-1
v_gene: TRBV7-8
abundance: .
d_gene: .
CDR3nt: TGTGCCAGCAGGGAACAGGGCGACGGGAACACTGAAGCTTTCTTT
CDR3aa: CASREQGDGNTEAFF

j_gene: TRBJ2-2
v_gene: TRBV6-5
abundance: .
d_gene: TRBD2
CDR3nt: TGTGCCAGCAGCACCACTAGCGGCACCGGGGAGCTGTTTTTT
CDR3aa: CASSTTSGTGELFF

j_gene: TRBJ2-7
v_gene: TRBV6-5
abundance: .
d_gene: .
CDR3nt: TGTGCCAGCAGCAGACAGGCAGCCAGCTCCTACGAGCAGTACTTC
CDR3aa: CASSRQAASSYEQYF

j_gene: TRBJ2-2
v_gene: TRBV12-5
abundance: .
d_gene: .
CDR3nt: TGTGCTAGTGGTTTGGGGAGCCCCACCGGGGAGCTGTTTTTT
CDR3aa: CASGLGSPTGELFF

j_gene: TRBJ2-7
v_gene: TRBV18
abundance: .
d_gene: .
CDR3nt: TGTGCCAGCTCACCGAGCTGGGGGGTTACCTACGAGCAGTACTTC
CDR3aa: CASSPSWGVTYEQYF

j_gene: TRBJ2-3
v_gene: TRBV4-1
abundance: .
d_gene: .
CDR3nt: TGCGCCAGCAGCCCCCTTCAGGGTAGCACAGATACGCAGTATTTT
CDR3aa: CASSPLQGSTDTQYF

j_gene: TRBJ2-5
v_gene: TRBV2
abundance: .
d_gene: .
CDR3nt: TGTGCCAGCCTTGGACTAAAAGAGACCCAGTACTTC
CDR3aa: CASLGLKETQYF

j_gene: TRBJ1-2
v_gene: TRBV18
abundance: .
d_gene: .
CDR3nt: TGTGCCAGCTCACCGACGGGGGCTAACTATGGCTACACCTTC
CDR3aa: CASSPTGANYGYTF

j_gene: TRBJ2-3
v_gene: TRBV30
abundance: .
d_gene: TRBD2
CDR3nt: TGTGCCTGGGGACTAGCGGGAGGTACAGATACGCAGTATTTT
CDR3aa: CAWGLAGGTDTQYF

j_gene: TRBJ2-6
v_gene: TRBV12-5
abundance: once
d_gene: .
CDR3nt: TGTGCTAGCCACAGCTCTGGGGCCAACGTCCTGACTTTC
CDR3aa: CASHSSGANVLTF

j_gene: TRBJ2-2
v_gene: TRBV5-8
abundance: .
d_gene: TRBD1
CDR3nt: TGTGCCAGCAGCTCAACTGCCGGGACAGGGTTTACCGGGGAGCTGTTTTTT
CDR3aa: CASSSTAGTGFTGELFF

j_gene: TRBJ1-2
v_gene: TRBV5-4
abundance: once
d_gene: TRBD1
CDR3nt: TGTGCCAGCAGCTTGGCTCAGGGGGCCCGAGATGGCTACACCTTC
CDR3aa: CASSLAQGARDGYTF

j_gene: TRBJ2-2
v_gene: TRBV30
abundance: .
d_gene: TRBD2
CDR3nt: TGTGCTGCTGCGGGGGGGCTGAACACCGGGGAGCTGTTTTTT
CDR3aa: CAAAGGLNTGELFF

j_gene: TRBJ1-3
v_gene: TRBV9
abundance: once
d_gene: .
CDR3nt: TGTGCCAGCAGCCAAGACAACTCTGGAAACACCATATATTTT
CDR3aa: CASSQDNSGNTIYF

j_gene: TRBJ2-1
v_gene: TRBV4-3
abundance: .
d_gene: .
CDR3nt: TGCGCCAGCAGCCAAGATCTTGGCTTCCAGATTGAGCAGTTCTTC
CDR3aa: CASSQDLGFQIEQFF

j_gene: TRBJ2-5
v_gene: TRBV9
abundance: .
d_gene: .
CDR3nt: TGTGCCAGCAGCGTAGAAGGGACATCGAGTCTAAAGACCCAGTACTTC
CDR3aa: CASSVEGTSSLKTQYF

j_gene: TRBJ1-3
v_gene: TRBV6-1
abundance: .
d_gene: .
CDR3nt: TGTGCCAGCAGTCAGGGCCTCGGAAACACCATATATTTT
CDR3aa: CASSQGLGNTIYF

j_gene: TRBJ2-5
v_gene: TRBV7-9
abundance: .
d_gene: TRBD2
CDR3nt: TGTGCCAGCAACAAGGTCAGCGCGGCGGGAGGGCGCGAGACCCAGTACTTC
CDR3aa: CASNKVSAAGGRETQYF

j_gene: TRBJ1-1
v_gene: TRBV6-1
abundance: few
d_gene: .
CDR3nt: TGTGCCAGCAGTGAAGTCTACCCGAACACTGAAGCTTTCTTT
CDR3aa: CASSEVYPNTEAFF

j_gene: TRBJ2-1
v_gene: TRBV7-2
abundance: .
d_gene: .
CDR3nt: TGTGCCAGCAGCTTATTCCGGGATCCGGAGCAGCAGTTCTTC
CDR3aa: CASSLFRDPEQQFF

j_gene: TRBJ1-3
v_gene: TRBV9
abundance: .
d_gene: .
CDR3nt: TGTGCCAGCAGCGTAGATAGCACGAGCTCTGGAAACACCATATATTTT
CDR3aa: CASSVDSTSSGNTIYF

j_gene: TRBJ2-1
v_gene: TRBV11-2
abundance: .
d_gene: TRBD2
CDR3nt: TGTGCCAGCAGCACCCGCCGAGCGGGAGGGATGAATGAGCAGTTCTTC
CDR3aa: CASSTRRAGGMNEQFF

j_gene: TRBJ1-1
v_gene: TRBV18
abundance: .
d_gene: .
CDR3nt: TGTGCCAGCTCTCTAACAGGAGTCACTGAAGCTTTCTTT
CDR3aa: CASSLTGVTEAFF

j_gene: TRBJ1-4
v_gene: TRBV5-1
abundance: once
d_gene: .
CDR3nt: TGCGCCAGCAGCTCCCTGGGCGGTTCGCGCATTGGACTGATTAATGAAAAACTGTTTTTT
CDR3aa: CASSSLGGSRIGLINEKLFF

j_gene: TRBJ2-7
v_gene: TRBV28
abundance: .
d_gene: .
CDR3nt: TGTGCCAGCAGTGAGACGGGAACCTACGAGCAGTACTTC
CDR3aa: CASSETGTYEQYF

j_gene: TRBJ2-5
v_gene: TRBV19
abundance: .
d_gene: .
CDR3nt: TGTGCCAGTAGTATTGATCGGGGCCAAGAGACCCAGTACTTC
CDR3aa: CASSIDRGQETQYF

j_gene: TRBJ2-3
v_gene: TRBV30
abundance: once
d_gene: .
CDR3nt: TGTGCCTGGAGTCGCGGGCTAGCCACAGATACGCAGTATTTT
CDR3aa: CAWSRGLATDTQYF

j_gene: TRBJ1-1
v_gene: TRBV10-3
abundance: .
d_gene: TRBD1
CDR3nt: TGTGCCATCAGTGAGTCCGGGACAGAGAGACCCGAAGCTTTCTTT
CDR3aa: CAISESGTERPEAFF

j_gene: TRBJ1-1
v_gene: TRBV5-8
abundance: .
d_gene: TRBD1
CDR3nt: TGTGCCAGCAGCTTGGCCCTGGGACAGGGGAGGAAGGCTTTCTTT
CDR3aa: CASSLALGQGRKAFF

j_gene: TRBJ2-1
v_gene: TRBV10-2
abundance: .
d_gene: TRBD2
CDR3nt: TGCGCCAGCAGTGACCCCACGGGACTAGCGGGGGCCTACAATGAGCAGTTCTTC
CDR3aa: CASSDPTGLAGAYNEQFF

j_gene: TRBJ1-6
v_gene: TRBV11-1
abundance: .
d_gene: .
CDR3nt: TGTGCCAGCAGCCCACCGGGACACCTACCTTCACCCCTCCACTTT
CDR3aa: CASSPPGHLPSPLHF

j_gene: TRBJ2-1
v_gene: TRBV5-1
abundance: .
d_gene: .
CDR3nt: TGCGCCAGTAACACAGGGAGCTCCTACAATGAGCAGTTCTTC
CDR3aa: CASNTGSSYNEQFF

j_gene: TRBJ1-1
v_gene: TRBV29-1
abundance: few
d_gene: .
CDR3nt: TGCAGCGTTGAAGATTCCGGGGCTGAAGCTTTCTTT
CDR3aa: CSVEDSGAEAFF

j_gene: TRBJ2-1
v_gene: TRBV15
abundance: .
d_gene: .
CDR3nt: TGTGCCACCAGCTACAGTCAGTACAATGAGCAGTTCTTC
CDR3aa: CATSYSQYNEQFF

j_gene: TRBJ2-1
v_gene: TRBV9
abundance: .
d_gene: TRBD2
CDR3nt: TGTGCCAGCAGCGTAGCGGGAGGGCACCTTAGGGGTGAGCAGTTCTTC
CDR3aa: CASSVAGGHLRGEQFF

j_gene: TRBJ2-7
v_gene: TRBV14
abundance: .
d_gene: .
CDR3nt: TGTGCCAGCAGCCAAGAGGGTAGGGGCTTCCACGAGCAGTACTTC
CDR3aa: CASSQEGRGFHEQYF